Below, 6 T cell receptor beta chains from the same sample are listed, as sequenced in a study of blood T cell repertoires in COVID-19. Some clones are missing from TCRdb's copy, which holds only in-frame ones; the method was immunoSEQ multiplex PCR. The sample consists of about 190,000 clones, roughly 80% of them appearing once. The sequenced material came from peripheral blood. All receptors come from a man aged 50-60 years who had recovered from COVID-19.

This sequence joins TRBV5-1 and TRBJ2-7; TRBD2 matches at 10 bases. Germline V gives CDR1 SGHRS, CDR2 YFSETQ. The junction had 4 bases not matched to a gene; V was cut back by 7 bases and J by 3 bases. The CDR3 consists of 13 residues. DNA for the CDR3: TGCGCCAGCGGGAGCGGGAGGGACTACGAGCAGTACTTC. It encodes CASGSGRDYEQYF.

This clone occurred a few times. The sample holds other DNA sequences that translate to the same CDR3. The V call is TRBV10-3, the J call TRBJ1-3; a possible D gene is TRBD1 (6 bases). In germline, CDR1 is ENHRY, CDR2 SYGVKD. The CDR3 is 15 amino acids. V lost 5 bases to trimming and J lost 0 bases, with 11 bases between them. The CDR3 DNA follows: TGTGCCATCAGTCTCGGACAGAACTCTGGAAACACCATATATTTT. Its protein product is CAISLGQNSGNTIYF.

The rearrangement links TRBV2 to TRBJ2-3, with D maybe TRBD1 (6 bases). This CDR3 is built from 13 residues. The V and J ends lost 6 bases and 3 bases respectively, with 10 bases between them. CDR1 SNHLY and CDR2 FYNNEI come from the germline V gene. The CDR3: CASSQDSTDTQYF. CDR3 in DNA: TGTGCCAGCAGCCAGGACAGTACAGATACGCAGTATTTT.

This sequence joins TRBV27 and TRBJ2-3; TRBD2 matches 10 bases. Germline V gene data show CDR1 as MNHEY and CDR2 as SMNVEV (reference sequence). Trimming cost V 6 bases and J 10 bases; bases outside gene matches: 10. The CDR3 loop spans 14 amino acids. The CDR3 DNA is TGTGCCAGCAGAGTAGCGGGAGGATTAGGCGCGCAGTATTTT. Translating gives CASRVAGGLGAQYF.

The rearrangement links TRBV6-5 to TRBJ2-7; a weak D match, TRBD2 (6 bases). This CDR3 comprises 16 residues. CDR1 and CDR2 (germline): MNHEY, SVGAGI. Trimming left V 2 bases short and J 5 bases short, with 19 bases between. As DNA, the CDR3 is TGTGCCAGCAGTTACGGGGGGTTTAAGGGTTCGGACGAGCAGTACTTC. This sequence encodes CASSYGGFKGSDEQYF.

The CDR3 DNA reads TGTGCCAGTAGTATAACGGGGATGGGCAATCAGCCCCAGCATTTT. Its translation: CASSITGMGNQPQHF. The V call is TRBV19, the J call TRBJ1-5; no clear D. CDR1 is LNHDA, CDR2 SQIVND, per germline (reference sequence). This CDR3 spans 15 amino acids. Trimming shortened V by 2 bases and J by 2 bases, and 10 bases separated the two germline ends.